The rows below give T cell receptor beta chains drawn from one sample of a study of T cell responses to AZD1222 COVID-19 vaccine. The method was immunoSEQ multiplex PCR; TCRdb's version includes in-frame clones alone and lacks a portion of them. This table holds tens of thousands of clones, around 84% found once. Specimen: peripheral blood, collected on day 0 of AZD1222 vaccination. All receptors come from an adult in good health. CDR3s include the opening cysteine and the closing phenylalanine or tryptophan. The D gene is left open where the match is weak. Expanded clones are given a class, and other clones once, few, many or no size at all.

V gene: TRBV6-5
clone size: few
CDR3 length: 15
J gene: TRBJ1-2
D gene: .
CDR3 protein: CASSYSLRGPSGYTF
CDR3 DNA: TGTGCCAGCAGTTACAGTTTAAGGGGTCCCAGTGGCTACACCTTC

V gene: TRBV6-2/TRBV6-3
clone size: .
CDR3 length: 19
J gene: TRBJ2-1
D gene: TRBD2
CDR3 protein: CASSPQSSGRRLVHNEQFF
CDR3 DNA: TGTGCCAGCAGTCCCCAATCTAGCGGGAGGCGTCTCGTCCACAATGAGCAGTTCTTC

V gene: TRBV3-1/TRBV3-2
clone size: once
CDR3 length: 15
J gene: TRBJ1-5
D gene: .
CDR3 protein: CASSQEVTYNQPQHF
CDR3 DNA: TGTGCCAGCAGCCAAGAGGTTACCTACAATCAGCCCCAGCATTTT

V gene: TRBV19
clone size: .
CDR3 length: 15
J gene: TRBJ2-2
D gene: .
CDR3 protein: CASSIGGYYTGELFF
CDR3 DNA: TGTGCCAGTAGTATAGGGGGCTACTACACCGGGGAGCTGTTTTTT

V gene: TRBV29-1
clone size: .
CDR3 length: 15
J gene: TRBJ2-3
D gene: .
CDR3 protein: CSVEGAPPVTDTQYF
CDR3 DNA: TGCAGCGTTGAAGGGGCCCCCCCGGTCACAGATACGCAGTATTTT

V gene: TRBV3-1/TRBV3-2
clone size: .
CDR3 length: 16
J gene: TRBJ2-3
D gene: .
CDR3 protein: CASSQGTTRPTDTQYF
CDR3 DNA: TGTGCCAGCAGCCAAGGCACTACTAGACCCACAGATACGCAGTATTTT

V gene: TRBV7-2
clone size: .
CDR3 length: 14
J gene: TRBJ1-2
D gene: TRBD1
CDR3 protein: CASSSNRGNYGYTF
CDR3 DNA: TGTGCCAGCAGCTCCAACAGGGGTAACTATGGCTACACCTTC

V gene: TRBV7-2
clone size: .
CDR3 length: 15
J gene: TRBJ1-3
D gene: .
CDR3 protein: CASSPGLLTRNTIYF
CDR3 DNA: TGTGCCAGCAGCCCGGGACTCCTTACCAGAAACACCATATATTTT

V gene: TRBV4-3
clone size: .
CDR3 length: 14
J gene: TRBJ2-1
D gene: .
CDR3 protein: CASKVADLDNEQFF
CDR3 DNA: TGCGCCAGCAAAGTGGCCGACCTGGACAATGAGCAGTTCTTC

V gene: TRBV7-6
clone size: .
CDR3 length: 15
J gene: TRBJ1-1
D gene: TRBD1
CDR3 protein: CASSSQGQMNTEAFF
CDR3 DNA: TGTGCCAGCAGCTCCCAGGGACAGATGAACACTGAAGCTTTCTTT

V gene: TRBV7-3
clone size: .
CDR3 length: 17
J gene: TRBJ2-1
D gene: .
CDR3 protein: CASSLAPGIMEYNEQFF
CDR3 DNA: TGTGCCAGCAGCTTAGCCCCAGGGATTATGGAGTACAATGAGCAGTTCTTC

V gene: TRBV5-4
clone size: .
CDR3 length: 15
J gene: TRBJ1-2
D gene: .
CDR3 protein: CASSSNGAGIYGYTF
CDR3 DNA: TGTGCCAGCAGCTCCAACGGGGCAGGGATATATGGCTACACCTTC

V gene: TRBV5-1
clone size: .
CDR3 length: 13
J gene: TRBJ1-6
D gene: .
CDR3 protein: CASRPRENSPLHF
CDR3 DNA: TGCGCCAGCCGTCCACGGGAAAATTCACCCCTCCACTTT

V gene: TRBV7-8
clone size: .
CDR3 length: 15
J gene: TRBJ2-7
D gene: .
CDR3 protein: CASSLAWGNGYEQYF
CDR3 DNA: TGTGCCAGCAGCTTAGCCTGGGGGAACGGCTACGAGCAGTACTTC

V gene: TRBV4-1
clone size: .
CDR3 length: 12
J gene: TRBJ1-5
D gene: .
CDR3 protein: CASSQMGQPQHF
CDR3 DNA: TGCGCCAGCAGCCAAATGGGTCAGCCCCAGCATTTT

V gene: TRBV18
clone size: .
CDR3 length: 14
J gene: TRBJ2-2
D gene: .
CDR3 protein: CASSRGTNTGELFF
CDR3 DNA: TGTGCCAGCTCACGGGGGACGAACACCGGGGAGCTGTTTTTT

V gene: TRBV2
clone size: .
CDR3 length: 13
J gene: TRBJ1-1
D gene: TRBD1
CDR3 protein: CAITGTGGTEAFF
CDR3 DNA: TGTGCCATCACCGGGACAGGGGGCACTGAAGCTTTCTTT

V gene: TRBV28
clone size: .
CDR3 length: 16
J gene: TRBJ2-2
D gene: .
CDR3 protein: CASSLIGTPNTGELFF
CDR3 DNA: TGTGCCAGCAGTCTAATCGGGACTCCGAACACCGGGGAGCTGTTTTTT

V gene: TRBV3-1/TRBV3-2
clone size: few
CDR3 length: 13
J gene: TRBJ2-7
D gene: .
CDR3 protein: CASSLFGPYEQYF
CDR3 DNA: TGTGCCAGCAGCCTATTCGGCCCCTACGAGCAGTACTTC

V gene: TRBV19
clone size: once
CDR3 length: 15
J gene: TRBJ1-4
D gene: TRBD1
CDR3 protein: CASSTQGAANEKLFF
CDR3 DNA: TGTGCCAGTAGTACCCAGGGGGCGGCTAATGAAAAACTGTTTTTT

V gene: TRBV5-1
clone size: .
CDR3 length: 13
J gene: TRBJ2-2
D gene: .
CDR3 protein: CASSLGRTGELFF
CDR3 DNA: TGCGCCAGCAGCTTGGGTCGCACCGGGGAGCTGTTTTTT

V gene: TRBV24-1
clone size: .
CDR3 length: 15
J gene: TRBJ1-1
D gene: .
CDR3 protein: CATSDGAPRDTEAFF
CDR3 DNA: TGTGCCACCAGTGATGGGGCCCCAAGGGACACTGAAGCTTTCTTT

V gene: TRBV15
clone size: .
CDR3 length: 13
J gene: TRBJ2-1
D gene: .
CDR3 protein: CATSREGYNEQFF
CDR3 DNA: TGTGCCACCAGCAGAGAAGGGTACAATGAGCAGTTCTTC

V gene: TRBV18
clone size: once
CDR3 length: 15
J gene: TRBJ2-3
D gene: .
CDR3 protein: CASSPADTAREKQYF
CDR3 DNA: TGTGCCAGCTCACCAGCAGACACGGCGCGAGAGAAGCAGTATTTT

V gene: TRBV11-3
clone size: .
CDR3 length: 15
J gene: TRBJ1-4
D gene: .
CDR3 protein: CASSPGLGGGEKLFF
CDR3 DNA: TGTGCCAGCAGCCCCGGGCTGGGCGGGGGAGAAAAACTGTTTTTT

V gene: TRBV7-8
clone size: .
CDR3 length: 12
J gene: TRBJ1-6
D gene: .
CDR3 protein: CASSPTGLTLHF
CDR3 DNA: TGTGCCAGCAGCCCGACGGGGCTAACCCTCCACTTT

V gene: TRBV6-6
clone size: .
CDR3 length: 15
J gene: TRBJ1-4
D gene: .
CDR3 protein: CASREGSKQNEKLFF
CDR3 DNA: TGTGCCAGCAGGGAAGGATCTAAACAAAATGAAAAACTGTTTTTT

V gene: TRBV10-3
clone size: .
CDR3 length: 15
J gene: TRBJ2-1
D gene: .
CDR3 protein: CATHRREAGSNEQFF
CDR3 DNA: TGTGCCACTCATAGAAGGGAGGCCGGGAGCAATGAGCAGTTCTTC

V gene: TRBV7-9
clone size: .
CDR3 length: 14
J gene: TRBJ1-2
D gene: .
CDR3 protein: CASSLTGGRYGYTF
CDR3 DNA: TGTGCCAGCAGCTTGACGGGGGGGCGGTATGGCTACACCTTC

V gene: TRBV7-2
clone size: few
CDR3 length: 16
J gene: TRBJ2-2
D gene: .
CDR3 protein: CASSPVGAGVTGELFF
CDR3 DNA: TGTGCCAGCAGCCCCGTGGGGGCGGGAGTCACCGGGGAGCTGTTTTTT

V gene: TRBV7-2
clone size: .
CDR3 length: 16
J gene: TRBJ1-2
D gene: TRBD1
CDR3 protein: CASSGDRGLVFGGYTF
CDR3 DNA: TGTGCCAGCAGCGGAGACAGGGGGCTTGTTTTCGGCGGCTACACCTTC

V gene: TRBV4-1
clone size: .
CDR3 length: 16
J gene: TRBJ2-1
D gene: .
CDR3 protein: CARSRTPWGYNNEQFF
CDR3 DNA: TGCGCCAGAAGCCGGACCCCCTGGGGCTATAACAATGAGCAGTTCTTC

V gene: TRBV2
clone size: .
CDR3 length: 15
J gene: TRBJ1-4
D gene: .
CDR3 protein: CASSEENGRWEKLFF
CDR3 DNA: TGTGCCAGCAGTGAAGAGAACGGACGCTGGGAAAAACTGTTTTTT

V gene: TRBV27
clone size: few
CDR3 length: 16
J gene: TRBJ2-4
D gene: .
CDR3 protein: CASSLSRILAKNIQYF
CDR3 DNA: TGTGCCAGCAGTTTATCTCGGATCTTAGCCAAAAACATTCAGTACTTC

V gene: TRBV29-1
clone size: .
CDR3 length: 15
J gene: TRBJ1-2
D gene: .
CDR3 protein: CSVEDRRTSYYGYTF
CDR3 DNA: TGCAGCGTTGAAGATCGACGGACATCTTACTATGGCTACACCTTC

V gene: TRBV6-2/TRBV6-3
clone size: .
CDR3 length: 15
J gene: TRBJ2-1
D gene: TRBD2
CDR3 protein: CASSIGTSGYNEQFF
CDR3 DNA: TGTGCCAGCAGTATAGGGACTAGCGGATACAATGAGCAGTTCTTC

V gene: TRBV6-4
clone size: once
CDR3 length: 15
J gene: TRBJ2-1
D gene: TRBD2
CDR3 protein: CASSPGTSEYNEQFF
CDR3 DNA: TGTGCCAGCAGTCCCGGGACTAGCGAGTACAATGAGCAGTTCTTC

V gene: TRBV15
clone size: .
CDR3 length: 15
J gene: TRBJ1-3
D gene: .
CDR3 protein: CATSRDQGSGNTIYF
CDR3 DNA: TGTGCCACCAGCAGAGATCAAGGGAGCGGAAACACCATATATTTT

V gene: TRBV7-9
clone size: .
CDR3 length: 18
J gene: TRBJ2-1
D gene: TRBD2
CDR3 protein: CASSQTREATQTYNEQFF
CDR3 DNA: TGTGCCAGCAGCCAGACGCGGGAGGCTACCCAGACTTACAATGAGCAGTTCTTC

V gene: TRBV4-3
clone size: .
CDR3 length: 15
J gene: TRBJ2-1
D gene: .
CDR3 protein: CASSQDGNHYNEQFF
CDR3 DNA: TGCGCCAGCAGCCAAGATGGGAACCACTACAATGAGCAGTTCTTC

V gene: TRBV7-8
clone size: .
CDR3 length: 10
J gene: TRBJ1-1
D gene: .
CDR3 protein: CASSLTIPFF
CDR3 DNA: TGTGCCAGCAGCCTAACTATCCCTTTCTTT

V gene: TRBV4-1
clone size: .
CDR3 length: 16
J gene: TRBJ1-2
D gene: TRBD1
CDR3 protein: CASSQGPARGWNGYTF
CDR3 DNA: TGCGCCAGCAGCCAAGGTCCGGCCAGGGGGTGGAATGGCTACACCTTC

V gene: TRBV28
clone size: .
CDR3 length: 14
J gene: TRBJ2-7
D gene: TRBD2
CDR3 protein: CASYSFGREDEQYF
CDR3 DNA: TGTGCCAGTTACTCATTTGGGAGGGAAGACGAGCAGTACTTC

V gene: TRBV10-3
clone size: .
CDR3 length: 17
J gene: TRBJ1-2
D gene: TRBD1
CDR3 protein: CAINIGDRGAGFYGYTF
CDR3 DNA: TGTGCCATCAATATAGGGGACAGGGGCGCGGGGTTCTATGGCTACACCTTC

V gene: TRBV7-3
clone size: .
CDR3 length: 13
J gene: TRBJ1-1
D gene: .
CDR3 protein: CASREAVNTEAFF
CDR3 DNA: TGTGCCAGCAGGGAGGCGGTGAACACTGAAGCTTTCTTT

V gene: TRBV5-6
clone size: .
CDR3 length: 14
J gene: TRBJ2-4
D gene: .
CDR3 protein: CASSFSLAKNIQYF
CDR3 DNA: TGTGCCAGCAGCTTCAGTCTAGCCAAAAACATTCAGTACTTC

V gene: TRBV27
clone size: .
CDR3 length: 16
J gene: TRBJ2-2
D gene: .
CDR3 protein: CASSLNGGMNTGELFF
CDR3 DNA: TGTGCCAGCAGTTTAAATGGGGGCATGAACACCGGGGAGCTGTTTTTT

V gene: TRBV7-3
clone size: .
CDR3 length: 17
J gene: TRBJ2-3
D gene: .
CDR3 protein: CASSLTGSFGVTDTQYF
CDR3 DNA: TGTGCCAGCAGCTTAACGGGATCTTTTGGGGTCACAGATACGCAGTATTTT